A single TCR beta chain is shown here with its context. Its antigen is not yet known. The input lacks base qualities; no much larger clone sits a single base away. This sample was taken from a study of blood T cell repertoires in COVID-19 (dated by TCRdb to 2020 to 2021). Regarding the study in general: The collaborator samples originated in the United States, Italy and Spain and spanned the acute and convalescent phases of COVID-19. The material from the prospective study consisted of cDNA or gDNA derived from T cells, B-cell-depleted T cells, or PBMCs. Nearly every sample came with metadata listing a de-identified subject ID, COVID-19 status, age in years and sex. Where available, HLA class I and class II types were taken from metadata supplied by the sample provider and were not determined by assay-based typing. The dataset comprised deeply sampled blood TCRbeta repertoires from subjects exposed to, actively infected with, or recovered from COVID-19. Samples were obtained from the ongoing ImmuneRACE study (first 160 participants) and from 1,000 to 1,500 subjects provided by 6 global collaborators. The repertoires were released in a freely available public database meant as a resource for research on the immune response to SARS-CoV-2. Overall results and qualifications from the work: The quantity of clinical and demographic metadata differed by source and by participant and was supplied without curation.

For CDR1 and CDR2, the germline V gene lists SGHTA and FQGTGA. V loses 2 bases of germline sequence and J loses 6 bases, and the interval between the two ends is 11 bases. The CDR3 contains 14 residues, cysteine and phenylalanine counted. Just CDR3 DNA is preserved here, 42 bases in frame from base 1. The immunoSEQ Assay, a bias-controlled multiplex PCR, was used to amplify TCRbeta CDR3 regions from genomic DNA. Under the source paper's analysis protocol: Nucleated cell counts per sample were estimated from amplification of reference gene primers within the assay. To quantify the absolute abundance of each unique TCRbeta CDR3 rearrangement, sequence reads were collapsed and filtered. For each sample, productive Simpson clonality was calculated as the square root of Simpson's diversity index over productive rearrangements. TCRdb carries this immuneACCESS record with in-frame sequences only. Its versions omit some clonotypes, under half of them owing to an unresolved V gene in the studies checked, with the rest unexplained. That table is the source of V, J and clone size, and D and trimming were worked out from the DNA. This sample comprises 70,000 to 95,000 clones, 80% to 90% of them detected only once. The top ten hold around 4.8% of the sample.

The collaborating institutions used their own protocols to collect whole blood in K2EDTA tubes. Collaborator samples were shipped for TCRbeta analysis as frozen whole blood, isolated PBMCs, or DNA extracted from either sample type. Sequencing was performed on peripheral blood. The TCR comes from a woman at least 80 years old with acute or convalescent COVID-19. The chain is encoded by TRBV7-3 joined to TRBJ1-5, with no reliable assignment of the D segment. The DNA is TGTGCCAGCAGCTTATGGAGAAGGAGTCAGCCCCAGCATTTT. Its amino acids are CASSLWRRSQPQHF.